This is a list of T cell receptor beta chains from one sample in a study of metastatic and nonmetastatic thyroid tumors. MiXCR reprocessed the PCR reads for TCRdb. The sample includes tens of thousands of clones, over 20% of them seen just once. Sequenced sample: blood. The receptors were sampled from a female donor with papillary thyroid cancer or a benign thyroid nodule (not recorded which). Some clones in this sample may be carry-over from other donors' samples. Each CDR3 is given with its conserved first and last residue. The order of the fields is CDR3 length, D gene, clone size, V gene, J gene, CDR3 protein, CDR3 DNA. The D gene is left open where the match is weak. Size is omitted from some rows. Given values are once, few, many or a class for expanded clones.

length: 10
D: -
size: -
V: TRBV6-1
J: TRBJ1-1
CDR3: CATLNTEAFF
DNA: TGTGCCACCTTGAACACTGAAGCTTTCTTT

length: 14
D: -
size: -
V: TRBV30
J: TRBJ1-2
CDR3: CAWRQGGGQLRYTF
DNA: TGTGCCTGGAGACAAGGAGGGGGGCAACTCCGCTACACCTTC

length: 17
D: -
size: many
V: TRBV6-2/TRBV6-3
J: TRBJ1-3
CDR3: CASSFPPRTDTRNTIYF
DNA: TGTGCCAGCAGTTTCCCCCCTCGGACGGATACCAGAAACACCATATATTTT

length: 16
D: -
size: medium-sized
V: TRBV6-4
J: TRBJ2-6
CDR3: CASSVDRSSGANVLTF
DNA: TGTGCCAGCAGTGTGGACAGAAGCTCTGGGGCCAACGTCCTGACTTTC

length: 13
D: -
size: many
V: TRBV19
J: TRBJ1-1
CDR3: CASSIAENTEAFF
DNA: TGTGCCAGTAGTATAGCAGAGAACACTGAAGCTTTCTTT

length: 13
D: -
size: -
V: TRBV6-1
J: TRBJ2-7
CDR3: CATRGGARDEQYF
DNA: TGTGCCACCAGGGGGGGGGCGCGGGACGAGCAGTACTTC

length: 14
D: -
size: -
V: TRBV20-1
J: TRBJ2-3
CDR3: CSAILPTSTDTQYF
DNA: TGCAGTGCTATACTCCCTACTAGCACAGATACGCAGTATTTT

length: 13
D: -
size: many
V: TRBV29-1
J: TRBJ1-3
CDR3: CSVRPGSGDTIYF
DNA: TGCAGCGTTAGGCCCGGGAGTGGGGACACCATATATTTT

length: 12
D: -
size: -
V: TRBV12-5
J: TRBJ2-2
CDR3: CVSALGPAELFF
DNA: TGTGTTAGTGCGTTAGGGCCCGCGGAGCTGTTTTTT

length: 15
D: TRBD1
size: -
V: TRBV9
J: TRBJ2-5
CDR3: CASSPRTGAQETQYF
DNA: TGTGCCAGCAGCCCAAGGACAGGGGCTCAAGAGACCCAGTACTTC

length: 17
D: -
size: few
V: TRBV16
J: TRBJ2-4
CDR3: CASSHPFLRDNKNIQYF
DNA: TGTGCCAGCAGCCACCCCTTCCTACGGGACAACAAAAACATTCAGTACTTC

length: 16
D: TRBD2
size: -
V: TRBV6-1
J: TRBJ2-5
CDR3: CASRPSVLAGQDTQYF
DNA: TGTGCCAGCAGACCTTCCGTACTAGCGGGACAAGATACCCAGTACTTC

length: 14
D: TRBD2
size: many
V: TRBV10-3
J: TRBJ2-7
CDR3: CAISAASGTYEQYF
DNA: TGTGCCATCAGTGCGGCTAGCGGCACCTACGAGCAGTACTTC

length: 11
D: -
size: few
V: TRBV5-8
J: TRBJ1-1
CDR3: CVIQGRIEAFF
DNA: TGTGTCATCCAGGGGAGAATTGAAGCTTTCTTT

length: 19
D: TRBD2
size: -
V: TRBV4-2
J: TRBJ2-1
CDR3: CASGRPGLALKRANNEQFF
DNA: TGTGCCAGCGGCCGTCCGGGACTAGCCCTTAAGCGGGCGAACAATGAGCAGTTCTTC

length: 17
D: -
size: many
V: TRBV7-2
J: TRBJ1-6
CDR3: CASTYRRTSSYNSPLHF
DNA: TGTGCCAGCACCTATCGACGCACCAGCTCCTATAATTCACCCCTCCACTTT

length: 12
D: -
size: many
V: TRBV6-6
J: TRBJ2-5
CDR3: CASSYNGETQYF
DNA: TGTGCCAGCAGTTACAACGGCGAGACCCAGTACTTC

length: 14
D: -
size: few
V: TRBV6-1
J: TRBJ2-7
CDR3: CASTPSGSSYEQYF
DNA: TGTGCCAGCACCCCGTCCGGGAGCTCCTACGAGCAGTACTTC

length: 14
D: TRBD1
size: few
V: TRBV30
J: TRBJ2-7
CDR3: CAWSVSGTAYEQYF
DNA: TGTGCCTGGAGTGTTTCCGGGACAGCTTACGAGCAGTACTTC

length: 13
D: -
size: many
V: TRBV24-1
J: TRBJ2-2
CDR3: CATSGPGTGELFF
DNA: TGTGCCACCAGTGGACCGGGAACCGGGGAGCTGTTTTTT

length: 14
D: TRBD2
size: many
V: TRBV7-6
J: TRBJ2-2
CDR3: CASSLLAGAGELFF
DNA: TGTGCCAGCAGCTTACTAGCGGGAGCCGGGGAGCTGTTTTTT

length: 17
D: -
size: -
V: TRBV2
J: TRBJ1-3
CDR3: CASSEYRTTRSGNTIYF
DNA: TGTGCCAGCAGTGAATACCGCACTACCCGGTCTGGAAACACCATATATTTT

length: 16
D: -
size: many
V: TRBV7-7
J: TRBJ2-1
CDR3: CASSTQPWSSYNEQFF
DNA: TGTGCTAGCAGTACACAGCCATGGAGCTCCTACAATGAGCAGTTCTTC

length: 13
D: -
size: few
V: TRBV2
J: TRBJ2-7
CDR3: CASSDLGLYEQYF
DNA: TGTGCCAGCAGTGACCTTGGGCTCTACGAGCAGTACTTC

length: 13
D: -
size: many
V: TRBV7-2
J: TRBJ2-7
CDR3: CASSPTYSYEQYF
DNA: TGTGCCAGCAGCCCCACTTACTCCTACGAGCAGTACTTC

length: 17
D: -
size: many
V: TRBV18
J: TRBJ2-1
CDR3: CASSEMAHRQSNNEQFF
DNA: TGTGCCAGCTCCGAGATGGCCCACCGACAATCAAACAATGAGCAGTTCTTC

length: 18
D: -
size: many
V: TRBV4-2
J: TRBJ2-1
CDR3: CASSQVEGHGASYNEQFF
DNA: TGTGCCAGCAGCCAAGTAGAGGGGCACGGCGCCTCCTACAATGAGCAGTTCTTC

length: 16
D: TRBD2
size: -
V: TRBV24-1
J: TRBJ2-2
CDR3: CATSESLAGGFGELFF
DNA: TGTGCCACCAGTGAATCCCTAGCGGGAGGGTTCGGGGAGCTGTTTTTT

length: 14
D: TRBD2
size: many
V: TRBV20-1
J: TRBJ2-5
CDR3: CSAPRTSGKETQYF
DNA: TGCAGTGCTCCTCGGACTAGCGGAAAAGAGACCCAGTACTTC

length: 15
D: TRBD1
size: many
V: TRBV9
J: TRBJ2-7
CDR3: CASSAAGTAAYEQYF
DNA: TGTGCCAGCAGCGCTGCCGGGACAGCCGCCTACGAGCAGTACTTC

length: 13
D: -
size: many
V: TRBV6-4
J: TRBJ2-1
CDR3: CASSDGEAVEQFF
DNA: TGTGCCAGCAGTGACGGGGAGGCGGTGGAGCAGTTCTTC

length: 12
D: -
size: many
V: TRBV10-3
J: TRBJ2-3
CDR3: CAISEQRDTQYF
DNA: TGTGCCATCAGTGAGCAGCGAGATACGCAGTATTTT

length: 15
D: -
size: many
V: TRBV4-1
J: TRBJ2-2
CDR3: CASSLSLAATGELFF
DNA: TGCGCCAGCAGCCTTTCACTAGCAGCCACCGGGGAGCTGTTTTTT

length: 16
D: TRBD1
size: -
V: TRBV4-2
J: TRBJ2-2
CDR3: CASSLTRQGATGELFF
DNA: TGTGCCAGCAGCCTCACTCGACAGGGGGCCACCGGGGAGCTGTTTTTT

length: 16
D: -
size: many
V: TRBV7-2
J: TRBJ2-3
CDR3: CASSLAHKGRTDTQYF
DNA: TGTGCCAGCAGCTTAGCGCATAAGGGGCGCACAGATACGCAGTATTTT

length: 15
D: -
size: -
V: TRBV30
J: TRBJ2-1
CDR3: CAWSNQEILFPEQFF
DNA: TGTGCCTGGAGCAACCAGGAAATCCTGTTTCCTGAGCAGTTCTTC

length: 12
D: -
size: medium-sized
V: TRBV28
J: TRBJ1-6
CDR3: CASLDWGSPLHF
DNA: TGTGCCAGTCTAGATTGGGGTTCACCCCTCCACTTT

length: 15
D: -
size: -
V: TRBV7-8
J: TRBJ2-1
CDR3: CASSWIAGMNNEQFF
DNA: TGTGCCAGCAGCTGGATAGCTGGAATGAACAATGAGCAGTTCTTC

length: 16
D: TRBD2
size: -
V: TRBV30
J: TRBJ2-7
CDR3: CAWARGSSGPSYEQYF
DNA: TGTGCCTGGGCGCGGGGGTCCAGCGGCCCCTCCTACGAGCAGTACTTC

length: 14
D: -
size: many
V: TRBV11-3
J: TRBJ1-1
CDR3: CASSLSVGDTEAFF
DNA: TGTGCCAGCAGCTTATCGGTCGGGGACACTGAAGCTTTCTTT

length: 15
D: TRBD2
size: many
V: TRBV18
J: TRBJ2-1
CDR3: CASSPQREGNNEQFF
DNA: TGTGCCAGCTCACCACAGCGGGAGGGCAATAATGAGCAGTTCTTC

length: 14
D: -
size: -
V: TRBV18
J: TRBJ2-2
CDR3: CASSLLADTGELFF
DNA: TGTGCCAGCTCACTCCTCGCAGACACCGGGGAGCTGTTTTTT

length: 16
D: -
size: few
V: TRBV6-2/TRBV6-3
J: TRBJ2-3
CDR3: CASRLDHYSGTDTQYF
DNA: TGTGCCAGCAGACTCGACCACTACTCAGGCACAGATACGCAGTATTTT

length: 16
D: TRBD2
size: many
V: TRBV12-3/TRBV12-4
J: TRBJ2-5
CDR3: CASSRGLVSSQETQYF
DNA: TGTGCCAGCAGTAGAGGACTAGTAAGTTCCCAAGAGACCCAGTACTTC

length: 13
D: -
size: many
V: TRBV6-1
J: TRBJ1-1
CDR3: CASSSFLTTEAFF
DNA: TGTGCCAGCAGTTCTTTTTTGACCACTGAAGCTTTCTTT